These 28 T cell receptor beta chains were all obtained from the same sample, sequenced in a study of blood T cell repertoires in COVID-19. The method was immunoSEQ multiplex PCR; TCRdb's version includes in-frame clones alone and lacks a portion of them. Here the sample spans about 150,000 clones, 84% being singletons. Material: PBMCs or T cells enriched from blood (not recorded which). The receptor source for this set is a woman in her forties or fifties who had recovered from COVID-19.

The V call is TRBV27, the J call TRBJ1-1; 7 nucleotides agree with TRBD1. Germline V lookup: CDR1 MNHEY, CDR2 SMNVEV (reference sequence). V lost 1 base to trimming and J lost 7 bases; unmatched junction nucleotides: 6. This CDR3 has 14 amino acids. The CDR3 protein is CASSLWGDSLEAFF. CDR3 nucleotide sequence: TGTGCCAGCAGTTTATGGGGGGACAGCCTTGAAGCTTTCTTT.

This chain uses TRBV4-2 with TRBJ2-3, with D possibly TRBD2 on 6 matching bases. Germline CDR1 reads LGHNA; CDR2 reads YNFKEQ. This CDR3 is 14 amino acids long. Trimming removed 3 bases at V and 3 bases at J, with 10 bases between. In DNA, the CDR3 is TGTGCCAGCAGCCACCGACTAGGTACAGATACGCAGTATTTT. Protein: CASSHRLGTDTQYF.

The chain is built from TRBV28 and TRBJ2-1; 11 nucleotides match TRBD2. J gave up 8 bases and V 6 bases, and 9 bases lay outside the gene matches. Germline V gene data show CDR1 as MDHEN and CDR2 as SYDVKM. The CDR3 is made up of 15 amino acids. The chain's CDR3 is CASSLTSGSRDEQFF. The CDR3 DNA reads TGTGCCAGCAGCCTCACTAGCGGGAGTCGCGATGAGCAGTTCTTC. Together with reference TRBV28 and TRBJ2-1, the CDR3 gives the full variable domain: DVKVTQSSRYLVKRTGEKVFLECVQDMDHENMFWYRQDPGLGLRLIYFSYDVKMKEKGDIPEGYSVSREKKERFSLILESASTNQTSMYLCASSLTSGSRDEQFFGPGTRLTVL.

The chain carries TRBV5-1 and TRBJ2-7, with 9 bases matching TRBD1. The CDR3 consists of 15 residues. CDR1 and CDR2 from the germline V gene are SGHRS and YFSETQ. The V and J ends lost 4 bases and 6 bases, in that order; junction bases with no gene match: 11. The chain's CDR3 is CASSPPLGQGTEQYF. The CDR3, as DNA: TGCGCCAGCAGCCCGCCGCTGGGACAGGGTACCGAGCAGTACTTC. Together with reference TRBV5-1 and TRBJ2-7, the CDR3 gives the full variable domain: KAGVTQTPRYLIKTRGQQVTLSCSPISGHRSVSWYQQTPGQGLQFLFEYFSETQRNKGNFPGRFSGRQFSNSRSEMNVSTLELGDSALYLCASSPPLGQGTEQYFGPGTRLTVT.

This clone was detected only once. The CDR3 region has the DNA TGTGCCAGCAGTCCTCGGGTCATTAAGGCTCAAAACATTCAGTACTTC. Translation: CASSPRVIKAQNIQYF. The gene calls are TRBV2 and TRBJ2-4; D not resolved. The ends were cut back, 5 bases at V and 5 bases at J, with 19 bases in the middle. Germline loops: CDR1 SNHLY, CDR2 FYNNEI. The length of the CDR3 is 16 residues.

The V and J genes are TRBV29-1 and TRBJ1-1; maybe TRBD1 (5 bases). CDR1 and CDR2 (germline): SQVTM, ANQGSEA. V was shortened by 3 bases and J by 1 base, with 12 bases between the two germline ends. This CDR3 is 14 amino acids long. CDR3 coding DNA: TGCAGCGTTGAGGCAGGGCATGGGAACACTGAAGCTTTCTTT. Translation gives CSVEAGHGNTEAFF.

The V and J genes are TRBV2 and TRBJ1-1; D might be TRBD1 (5 bases). The germline CDR1 and CDR2 sequences are SNHLY and FYNNEI. V lost 3 bases and J lost 1, with 6 bases in between. The CDR3 runs to 13 residues. The CDR3 DNA sequence: TGTGCCAGCAGTGATCAGGGGAACACTGAAGCTTTCTTT. Residues: CASSDQGNTEAFF.

J is TRBJ2-3 and V is TRBV27, with D tentatively TRBD2 (6 bases). Germline lookup yields CDR1 MNHEY and CDR2 SMNVEV (reference sequence). The V end was cut by 4 bases, the J end by 2 bases, with 13 bases between. The CDR3 length is 15 residues. CDR3 loop: CASSSEGRNTDTQYF. CDR3 bases: TGTGCCAGCAGTTCGGAAGGGAGGAACACAGATACGCAGTATTTT.

This clone was observed a single time. V usage is TRBV7-2 and J usage is TRBJ1-2; D not resolved. With 0 bases removed from V and 4 bases from J, the gap between germline ends came to 6 bases. The CDR3 length is 13 residues. Germline CDR1 is SGHTA and CDR2 is FQGNSA. For the CDR3, the DNA is TGTGCCAGCAGCTTAGCCGAGGCCTATGGCTACACCTTC. Protein product: CASSLAEAYGYTF.

CDR3 in amino acids: CASGWGRNYNEQFF. The CDR3 coding sequence is TGTGCTAGTGGTTGGGGGCGAAATTACAATGAGCAGTTCTTC. The rearrangement joins TRBV12-5 to TRBJ2-1; a weak D match, TRBD1 (6 bases). The CDR3 loop spans 14 amino acids. Trimming removed 4 bases from V and 4 bases from J, with 11 bases in between. Germline CDR1 and CDR2: LGHNT and FRNRAP.

V gene TRBV21-1 combines with J gene TRBJ2-7; TRBD1 reflects the table's D call only, with no check against the DNA. TRBV21-1 is labeled a pseudogene. The CDR3 totals 15 residues. CDR3 in DNA: TGTGCCAGCAGGTGCGGCGGGACAGGGTACTACGAGCAGTACTTC. Encoded protein: CASRCGGTGYYEQYF.

The chain combines TRBV24-1 with TRBJ2-5, with 13 bases lining up with TRBD2. Per the germline V gene, CDR1 is KGHDR and CDR2 is SFDVKD. Trimming at V came to 6 bases and at J to 4 bases, leaving 10 bases not matched to a gene. The length of the CDR3 is 17 residues. CDR3 sequence (DNA): TGTGCCACCAGTATGGGCGGGACTAGCGGGACCCCAGAGACCCAGTACTTC. Protein product: CATSMGGTSGTPETQYF.

V and J are TRBV19 and TRBJ1-2, with 8 nucleotides matching TRBD1. Germline V gene lookup returns CDR1 LNHDA and CDR2 SQIVND (reference sequence). V dropped 5 bases and J dropped 7; count of bases not matched to a gene: 9. This CDR3 comprises 14 residues. The CDR3 sequence: CASSSGQGKSGYTF. The CDR3 coding sequence is TGTGCCAGTAGTTCAGGACAGGGAAAGAGTGGCTACACCTTC.

The chain couples TRBV5-4 to TRBJ2-5; 10 nucleotides match TRBD2. V trimming: 4 bases; J trimming: 5 bases; junction bases outside the gene matches: 8. The CDR3 extends over 15 amino acids. CDR1 is SGHNT, CDR2 YYREEE, per germline (reference sequence). In nucleotides, the CDR3 is TGTGCCAGCAGCCCAGCGGGGGGGCGGTCGGAGACCCAGTACTTC. This translates into CASSPAGGRSETQYF.

The gene calls are TRBV11-3 and TRBJ2-5, with 10 bases that match TRBD2. In germline, CDR1 is SGHNT, CDR2 YENEEA. The CDR3 length is 14 residues. J gave up 7 bases and V 0 bases, and 2 bases lay outside the gene matches. CDR3 DNA: TGTGCCAGCAGCTTAGAGTCTAGCGGGGGGACCCAGTACTTC. The encoded protein is CASSLESSGGTQYF.

The chain combines TRBV7-9 with TRBJ2-3; 7 positions agree with TRBD2. CDR1 is SEHNR and CDR2 is FQNEAQ in the germline V gene (reference sequence). The CDR3 runs 14 residues. After removal of 5 bases from V and 0 bases from J, the junction contained 2 bases not matched to a gene. The CDR3 loop reads CASSTTSSTDTQYF. Written as DNA, the CDR3 is TGTGCCAGCAGCACGACTAGCAGCACAGATACGCAGTATTTT.

This clone was recorded a few times. The rearrangement links TRBV3-1 (or the pseudogene TRBV3-2) to TRBJ1-2, with D possibly being TRBD1 (6 bases). The CDR3 is 15 residues long. V was trimmed by 3 bases and J by 6 bases, leaving 17 bases between them. Germline V lookup: CDR1 LGHDT, CDR2 YNNKEL (reference sequence). CDR3 sequence reads: CASSHHTGNANGYTF. In DNA form, the CDR3 reads TGTGCCAGCAGCCACCATACAGGGAATGCAAATGGCTACACCTTC.

This clone was observed a few times. V and J are TRBV25-1 and TRBJ1-2; 9 bases map to TRBD1. The germline gives CDR1 MGHDK, CDR2 SYGVNS. This CDR3 has 14 amino acids. Germline trimming cut 6 bases from V and 4 bases from J; bases unmatched to any gene: 6. For the CDR3, the DNA is TGTGCCAGCAGCGTCACGGACAGGGGCTATGGCTACACCTTC. Residues: CASSVTDRGYGYTF.

The chain is built from TRBV5-1 and TRBJ2-1; TRBD2 might be the D (7 bases). Germline V lookup: CDR1 SGHRS, CDR2 YFSETQ. The V gene lost 0 bases and the J gene lost 1 base, with 17 bases spanning the gap. This CDR3 has 18 amino acids. The CDR3 here is CASSLGQGRVGSYNEQFF. The CDR3 DNA sequence: TGCGCCAGCAGCTTGGGCCAGGGGAGGGTCGGGTCCTACAATGAGCAGTTCTTC.

In its sample, this clone was seen a few times. The chain has TRBV9 and TRBJ1-1; TRBD1 is a possible D gene (6 bases). V was trimmed by 3 bases and J by 6 bases, leaving 18 bases between them. Germline V gene lookup returns CDR1 SGDLS and CDR2 YYNGEE. This CDR3 comprises 15 residues. CDR3 DNA: TGTGCCAGCAGCGGTGGGAGGGGGAGCTACCCTGAAGCTTTCTTT. This gives the protein CASSGGRGSYPEAFF.

The chain uses TRBV14 and TRBJ2-7; TRBD2 is a possible D gene (6 bases). The V end lost 2 bases, the J end lost 0 bases, and 8 bases lay between the germline ends. Germline values: CDR1 SGHDN, CDR2 FVKESK. The length of the CDR3 is 14 residues. CDR3 sequence: CASSQIGGSYEQYF. In nucleotides, the CDR3 is TGTGCCAGCAGCCAAATCGGGGGCTCCTACGAGCAGTACTTC.

J is TRBJ1-2 and V is TRBV7-9; TRBD1 matches at 9 bases. The germline gives CDR1 SEHNR, CDR2 FQNEAQ (reference sequence). The CDR3 runs 14 residues. V gave up 5 bases and J gave up 6 bases; unmatched junction bases: 7. CDR3 nucleotide sequence: TGTGCCAGCAGCCAAAGGACAGGGGTGGATGGCTACACCTTC. Translating it yields CASSQRTGVDGYTF. The full variable domain, in which reference TRBV7-9 and TRBJ1-2 provide the parts outside the CDR3, is DTGVSQNPRHKITKRGQNVTFRCDPISEHNRLYWYRQTLGQGPEFLTYFQNEAQLEKSRLLSDRFSAERPKGSFSTLEIQRTEQGDSAMYLCASSQRTGVDGYTFGSGTRLTVV.

This clone was observed a few times. The chain employs TRBV5-1 and TRBJ1-1, with D hard to call. Germline V CDR1 and CDR2: SGHRS, YFSETQ. CDR3 length equals 14 residues. Trimming took off 0 bases at V and 5 bases at J, with 11 bases between the two ends. CDR3 bases: TGCGCCAGCAGCTTGGAAATAGGGAGGACTGAAGCTTTCTTT. It codes for CASSLEIGRTEAFF.

This clone was found once. V and J are TRBV7-6 and TRBJ2-1, with TRBD2 identical over 8 bases. The ends lost 4 bases at V and 3 bases at J; junction bases unmatched: 5. CDR3 length: 15 residues. CDR1 and CDR2 from the germline V gene are SGHVS and FNYEAQ. The CDR3 bases are TGTGCCAGCAGCTGGAGCGGGAGCGACTACAATGAGCAGTTCTTC. Amino acids: CASSWSGSDYNEQFF.

V and J are TRBV12-2 and TRBJ2-1; the listed D gene, TRBD2, was not tested against the DNA. TRBV12-2 is given as a pseudogene. This CDR3 has 15 amino acids. This CDR3 reads CASRVRLAGVYEQFF. CDR3 sequence (DNA): TGTGCAAGTCGCGTACGTCTAGCGGGAGTGTATGAGCAGTTCTTC.

The V gene is TRBV4-1, the J gene TRBJ2-1; weak D call: TRBD2 (5 bases). V was pared by 0 bases and J by 7 bases, with 10 bases between. This CDR3 has 14 residues. Looked up from germline, CDR1 is MGHRA and CDR2 is YSYEKL. The CDR3 loop is CASSQERPGNEQFF. The CDR3 DNA is TGCGCCAGCAGCCAAGAAAGGCCGGGGAATGAGCAGTTCTTC.

V is TRBV7-2 and J is TRBJ2-3; 10 bases fit TRBD2. The CDR3 contains 14 residues. In germline, CDR1 is SGHTA, CDR2 FQGNSA. The J segment lost 4 bases and the V segment lost 5 bases, leaving 3 bases of the junction unmatched. CDR3 sequence (DNA): TGTGCCAGCAGCCGGACTAGCGGAGCAGATACGCAGTATTTT. Amino acid sequence: CASSRTSGADTQYF.

The chain recombines TRBV25-1 with TRBJ1-6; D is perhaps TRBD1 (5 bases). The germline V gene encodes CDR1 MGHDK and CDR2 SYGVNS. The CDR3 spans 14 residues. Trimming shortened V by 8 bases and J by 3 bases, and 11 bases separated the two germline ends. CDR3 region: CASGSTVYNSPLHF. For the CDR3, the DNA is TGTGCCAGCGGGTCGACAGTCTATAATTCACCCCTCCACTTT.